These 32 T cell receptor beta chains were all obtained from the same sample, sequenced in a study of CD8 T cells in Susac syndrome. RNA amounts of roughly 0.45 to 1 ug underwent reverse transcription with random hexamers. TCRdb itself ran the immunoSEQ multiplex PCR reads through MiXCR, one entry per CDR3 protein. Found here are approximately 54,000 distinct CDR3 sequences, roughly 94% of them singletons; the top ten hold less than 0.8%. The sequenced sample consisted of CD8+ T cells from PBMCs. These receptors were taken from a human donor with Susac syndrome.

V gene TRBV19 combines with J gene TRBJ2-3; TRBD1 might be the D (6 bases). From germline, CDR1 is LNHDA and CDR2 SQIVND (reference sequence). This CDR3 has 13 residues. Trimming left V 5 bases short and J 4 bases short, with 10 bases between. The CDR3 DNA follows: TGTGCCAGTAGTTGGACAGCCCCAGATACGCAGTATTTT. Translated: CASSWTAPDTQYF.

The chain links TRBV19 to TRBJ2-1; 10 nucleotides match TRBD2. After removal of 4 bases from V and 4 bases from J, the junction contained 10 bases not matched to a gene. The CDR3 loop spans 17 amino acids. The germline gives CDR1 LNHDA, CDR2 SQIVND (reference sequence). The CDR3 DNA follows: TGTGCCAGTAGTACGGGACGTAGCGGGGGGAGGTACAATGAGCAGTTCTTC. This gives the protein CASSTGRSGGRYNEQFF.

The rearrangement uses TRBV9 and TRBJ1-5; the D is unclear. Germline values: CDR1 SGDLS, CDR2 YYNGEE. The CDR3 totals 9 residues. The V end was cut by 7 bases, the J end by 8 bases, with 4 bases between. The CDR3 sequence is CASGEPQHF. The CDR3, as DNA: TGTGCCAGCGGGGAGCCCCAGCATTTT.

V is TRBV15 and J is TRBJ2-3; 10 bases fit TRBD2. This CDR3 region has 19 residues. From germline, CDR1 is LNHNV and CDR2 YYDKDF (reference sequence). With 0 bases clipped from V and 5 bases from J, the junction kept 14 bases outside the gene matches. CDR3 sequence reads: CATSRDHPSGGLFRDTQYF. The CDR3 DNA reads as TGTGCCACCAGCAGAGATCACCCTAGCGGGGGCCTCTTTAGAGATACGCAGTATTTT.

This chain uses TRBV5-4 with TRBJ2-1; D is uncertain. Germline V gives CDR1 SGHNT, CDR2 YYREEE (reference sequence). Trimming left V 0 bases short and J 4 bases short, with 11 bases between. CDR3 length: 15 amino acids. The CDR3 DNA follows: TGTGCCAGCAGCTTGGAACAGAATCCTTACAATGAGCAGTTCTTC. Translated: CASSLEQNPYNEQFF.

The V gene is TRBV6-4, the J gene TRBJ2-1; 15 nucleotides align to TRBD2. The CDR3 runs 15 residues. The germline CDR1 and CDR2 sequences are MRHNA and SNTAGT. The V gene end was trimmed by 4 bases and the J gene end by 6 bases; junction bases not matched to a gene: 1. CDR3 sequence: CASSGTSGGANEQFF. The CDR3 nucleotides read TGTGCCAGCAGTGGGACTAGCGGGGGGGCCAATGAGCAGTTCTTC.

V usage is TRBV27 and J usage is TRBJ2-5; D unresolved. The germline V gene encodes CDR1 MNHEY and CDR2 SMNVEV (reference sequence). The CDR3 is made up of 16 amino acids. V was cut by 6 bases and J by 1 base, with 18 bases left in between. CDR3 sequence reads: CASRPLTGAPQETQYF. CDR3 DNA: TGTGCCAGCAGACCGCTGACCGGAGCCCCCCAAGAGACCCAGTACTTC.

The chain employs TRBV9 and TRBJ1-3; possible D gene TRBD1, 5 bases. Germline V gene lookup returns CDR1 SGDLS and CDR2 YYNGEE. Trimming cost V 4 bases and J 7 bases, with 18 bases left between them. CDR3 size: 15 residues. The CDR3 DNA reads TGTGCCAGCAGCCCCGACGGCCTCGGGGCTAACACCATATATTTT. This translates into CASSPDGLGANTIYF.

This sequence joins TRBV29-1 and TRBJ2-7; 10 nucleotides match TRBD1. Germline-derived CDR1 and CDR2 are SQVTM and ANQGSEA. The CDR3 consists of 19 residues. Trimming cost V 5 bases and J 1 base; bases outside gene matches: 20. The CDR3 DNA is TGCAGCGTTAAACCTCTGCCGGGACAGGGGCAACTTTTATCCTACGAGCAGTACTTC. Amino acids: CSVKPLPGQGQLLSYEQYF.

The CDR3 coding sequence is TGTGCCAGCAGTTTTGATCCCCCCGGGTTAAATAGGAATCAGCCCCAGCATTTT. Translated, it gives CASSFDPPGLNRNQPQHF. V usage is TRBV12-3 or TRBV12-4 and J usage is TRBJ1-5; no clear D gene. The CDR3 totals 18 residues. Trimming removed 3 bases at V and 4 bases at J, with 22 bases between.

This chain joins TRBV9 and TRBJ2-2; D possibly corresponds to TRBD2 (5 bases). Germline V gene data show CDR1 as SGDLS and CDR2 as YYNGEE. CDR3 length: 16 residues. Trimming removed 3 bases from V and 4 bases from J, with 16 bases in between. The CDR3 bases are TGTGCCAGCAGCGCCTCTAGCATACTCTTCACCGGGGAGCTGTTTTTT. This encodes CASSASSILFTGELFF.

V is TRBV3-1 and J is TRBJ2-3; no reliable D call. CDR3 length: 14 residues. Germline CDR1 reads LGHDT; CDR2 reads YNNKEL (reference sequence). Deletions cut 2 bases from V and 5 bases from J, with 11 bases between. The CDR3 DNA is TGTGCCAGCAGCCAATTCACCCCGGGAGATACGCAGTATTTT. It codes for CASSQFTPGDTQYF.

V and J are TRBV30 and TRBJ2-7, with TRBD1 matching 7 bases. CDR1 and CDR2 (germline): GTSNPN, SVGIG (reference sequence). The CDR3 is made up of 13 amino acids. J was trimmed by 4 bases and V by 2 bases; bases with no gene match: 5. The CDR3, as DNA: TGTGCCTGGAGTAGAAAGGGGGCTTACGAGCAGTACTTC. As protein: CAWSRKGAYEQYF.

This chain uses TRBV7-9 with TRBJ2-1; 10 positions match TRBD2. Trimming took 8 bases from V and 8 from J; bases not matched to a gene: 9. The germline CDR1 and CDR2 sequences are SEHNR and FQNEAQ (reference sequence). The CDR3 totals 14 residues. CDR3 amino acids: CASDRSGGADEQFF. The CDR3 DNA reads as TGTGCCAGCGACCGGAGCGGGGGGGCGGATGAGCAGTTCTTC.

The rearrangement links TRBV20-1 to TRBJ2-5; TRBD1 is a possible D gene (6 bases). Trimming took 3 bases from V and 5 from J, leaving 13 bases between them. CDR1 and CDR2 from the germline V gene are DFQATT and SNEGSKA (reference sequence). This CDR3 region has 13 residues. The CDR3 spells CSASQGMGETQYF. DNA of the CDR3: TGCAGTGCTAGTCAGGGGATGGGGGAGACCCAGTACTTC.

The V and J genes are TRBV29-1 and TRBJ2-4, with D perhaps TRBD1 (5 bases). The CDR3 is made up of 12 amino acids. The germline V gene encodes CDR1 SQVTM and CDR2 ANQGSEA. The ends were cut back, 7 bases at V and 2 bases at J, with 9 bases in the middle. CDR3 sequence (DNA): TGCAGCGGACAGTGGACCAAAAACATTCAGTACTTC. This sequence encodes CSGQWTKNIQYF.

The chain links TRBV29-1 to TRBJ1-1; D unresolved. V shed 5 bases and J shed 1 base, with 11 bases lying between them. The CDR3 is 13 amino acids. Germline CDR1 is SQVTM and CDR2 is ANQGSEA. CDR3 region: CSVPTSRNTEAFF. Here the CDR3 DNA reads TGCAGCGTTCCCACCAGCCGGAACACTGAAGCTTTCTTT.

This rearrangement joins TRBV27 to TRBJ1-5, with D tentatively TRBD1 (5 bases). The CDR3 contains 15 residues. Germline values: CDR1 MNHEY, CDR2 SMNVEV (reference sequence). V was clipped by 1 base and J by 5 bases, with 12 bases between them. The CDR3: CASSLWQGADQPQHF. DNA of the CDR3: TGTGCCAGCAGTTTATGGCAAGGGGCCGATCAGCCCCAGCATTTT.

Here the CDR3 reads CAWSVWREINEQFF. The CDR3 DNA reads as TGTGCCTGGAGTGTTTGGCGGGAGATCAATGAGCAGTTCTTC. The gene calls are TRBV30 and TRBJ2-1, with 7 bases identical to TRBD2. J gave up 6 bases and V 0 bases, and 5 bases lay outside the gene matches. The CDR3 is 14 residues long. The V gene's germline CDR1 is GTSNPN and CDR2 SVGIG (reference sequence).

Here the CDR3 reads CASSALDRVHTGELFF. CDR3 sequence (DNA): TGTGCCAGCAGCGCTCTGGACAGGGTTCACACCGGGGAGCTGTTTTTT. The rearrangement uses TRBV2 and TRBJ2-2; 8 nucleotides agree with TRBD1. In germline, CDR1 is SNHLY, CDR2 FYNNEI. Trimming at V came to 6 bases and at J to 3 bases, leaving 9 bases not matched to a gene. The length of the CDR3 is 16 residues.

The rearrangement links TRBV2 to TRBJ2-1; tentative D call: TRBD1 (5 bases). The V and J ends lost 4 bases and 5 bases respectively, with 12 bases between them. This CDR3 contains 14 residues. The germline V gene encodes CDR1 SNHLY and CDR2 FYNNEI. CDR3 DNA: TGTGCCAGCAGTGTTTGGGGCCGCGACAATGAGCAGTTCTTC. Its protein product is CASSVWGRDNEQFF.

The chain combines TRBV9 with TRBJ2-5; 7 positions match TRBD2. The CDR3 spans 15 residues. The V gene's germline CDR1 is SGDLS and CDR2 YYNGEE. Trimming at V came to 5 bases and at J to 4 bases, leaving 11 bases not matched to a gene. CDR3 sequence: CASRASGAPGETQYF. The CDR3 DNA reads as TGTGCCAGCAGAGCGAGCGGGGCCCCTGGAGAGACCCAGTACTTC.

This clonotype came up once. V usage is TRBV3-1 and J usage is TRBJ1-1, with a weak D call TRBD1 (5 bases). CDR3 length equals 16 residues. Trimming cost V 0 bases and J 4 bases, with 15 bases left between them. Germline assignment: CDR1 LGHDT and CDR2 YNNKEL (reference sequence). The DNA for the CDR3 is TGTGCCAGCAGCCAAGATTATCGGGGGTCCCTCACTGAAGCTTTCTTT. Protein: CASSQDYRGSLTEAFF.

The J gene is TRBJ2-1, the V gene TRBV7-2; D not resolved. The CDR3 extends over 15 amino acids. The V end was cut by 1 base, the J end by 0 bases, with 7 bases between. CDR1 SGHTA and CDR2 FQGNSA come from the germline V gene. The DNA of the CDR3 is TGTGCCAGCAGCTTAGGTGCAAACTCCTACAATGAGCAGTTCTTC. Amino acids: CASSLGANSYNEQFF.

This rearrangement joins TRBV13 to TRBJ1-6; possible D gene TRBD1, 6 bases. The CDR3 loop spans 17 amino acids. Trimming stripped 5 bases from V and 5 bases from J, with 19 bases between. Germline values: CDR1 PRHDT, CDR2 FYEKMQ (reference sequence). This chain's CDR3 is CASSPGGRDGDNSPLHF. CDR3 coding DNA: TGTGCCAGCAGCCCCGGGGGCAGGGACGGAGATAATTCACCCCTCCACTTT.

This clonotype was picked up one time. The gene calls are TRBV7-2 and TRBJ2-1; 8 bases map to TRBD1. The V segment lost 7 bases and the J segment 8 bases; nucleotides outside the gene matches: 10. This CDR3 has 14 amino acids. CDR1 is SGHTA and CDR2 is FQGNSA in the germline V gene. The CDR3 bases are TGTGCCAGCACGAAAAGAGCAGGGGGCCATGAGCAGTTCTTC. Protein sequence: CASTKRAGGHEQFF.

The V call is TRBV5-6, the J call TRBJ2-7; maybe TRBD2 (5 bases). The CDR3 loop spans 16 amino acids. The V gene's germline CDR1 is SGHDT and CDR2 YYEEEE. Trimming left V 5 bases short and J 0 bases short, with 18 bases between. The CDR3 protein is CASSSQVAGNSYEQYF. DNA for the CDR3: TGTGCCAGCAGTTCCCAGGTGGCGGGCAACTCCTACGAGCAGTACTTC.

The CDR3 spells CATSDYGTGGYTF. Here the CDR3 DNA reads TGTGCCACCAGTGACTATGGGACAGGGGGCTACACCTTC. The chain has TRBV24-1 and TRBJ1-2; 9 nucleotides line up with TRBD1. In germline, CDR1 is KGHDR, CDR2 SFDVKD. The CDR3 totals 13 residues. Trimming cost V 4 bases and J 8 bases; bases outside gene matches: 4.

This chain links TRBV5-4 with TRBJ2-3, with 11 positions matching TRBD2. The CDR3 totals 15 residues. In germline, CDR1 is SGHNT, CDR2 YYREEE (reference sequence). Trimming took 2 bases from V and 1 from J; bases not matched to a gene: 0. CDR3 DNA sequence: TGTGCCAGCAGCTTTAGCGGGGGGGGCACAGATACGCAGTATTTT. Its protein product is CASSFSGGGTDTQYF.

The V call is TRBV2, the J call TRBJ2-7; TRBD2 matches 9 bases. This CDR3 is built from 12 residues. After removal of 8 bases from V and 4 bases from J, the junction contained 3 bases not matched to a gene. Looked up from germline, CDR1 is SNHLY and CDR2 is FYNNEI. CDR3 residues: CASCGGGYEQYF. The CDR3 DNA reads as TGTGCCAGCTGCGGGGGGGGGTACGAGCAGTACTTC.

The chain employs TRBV6-5 and TRBJ2-1; D perhaps matches TRBD1 (6 bases). The CDR3 loop spans 11 amino acids. Per the germline V gene, CDR1 is MNHEY and CDR2 is SVGAGI. V was trimmed by 5 bases and J by 15 bases, leaving 14 bases between them. In DNA form, the CDR3 reads TGTGCCAGCAGTACCGGGGACACGCGGTTCTTC. Its protein is CASSTGDTRFF.

The rearrangement joins TRBV19 to TRBJ1-5; D is perhaps TRBD1 (5 bases). Trimming took off 1 base at V and 3 bases at J, with 10 bases between the two ends. Germline loops: CDR1 LNHDA, CDR2 SQIVND (reference sequence). There are 15 residues in the CDR3. CDR3 residues: CASSIGSGPNQPQHF. CDR3 bases: TGTGCCAGTAGTATAGGCTCAGGGCCCAATCAGCCCCAGCATTTT.